This T cell receptor (beta chain) was identified during a study of early T cells in non-severe SARS-CoV-2 infection (dated by TCRdb to 2020 to 2023). In terms of the full investigation: Because TCR sequencing relied on bulk RNA taken from unsorted whole blood, pairing of alpha and beta chains was not possible. The full study reports these points: VDJdb matching was skewed toward anti-spike CD8 responses, so virus-specific expansions were likely underestimated and private and CD4 specificities were missed.

Library creation used 5' RACE. Sequencer: NextSeq 500. In the TCR library protocol, unique molecular identifiers were attached to individual cDNA molecules to correct for PCR bias and sequencing error. Both TCR alpha and beta chains were sequenced, and tight co-correlation was observed between alpha and beta sequence abundances in each sample. The study's processing was this. Decombinator V4 was used to perform V gene, J gene and CDR3 annotation of TCR sequences. TCRs were defined as expanded if a significant change between any two time points was detected under a Poisson model with p below 0.0001. TCR abundances were normalised to the total number of TCRs sequenced in each sample and reported as counts per million. MAIT TCRs were defined by TRAV1-2 paired with TRAJ12, TRAJ20 or TRAJ33, and iNKT TCRs by TRAV10 paired with TRAJ18. VDJdb, accessed on 1 November 2021, was searched for TCRs annotated for CMV, EBV and SARS-CoV-2, and TCRs annotated for more than one antigen were excluded. TCRdb handled the public reads itself, with Q25 trimming in fastp and clone calling in MiXCR, and kept productive beta chains. Each entry merges the rows of one CDR3 protein and shows their most common DNA and genes. The V and J calls shown here were made by TCRdb, not taken from the authors' results. The sample has tens of thousands of distinct CDR3 sequences on record, roughly an eighth of them singletons. Jointly, the top ten make up approximately 5% of the sample.

Set within a cohort of healthcare workers in London, UK, this nested case-control study involved weekly PCR testing of nasopharyngeal swabs along with blood sampling. Healthcare workers were recruited between 23 and 31 March 2020, during the week of the UK lockdown, and were followed weekly for up to roughly 16 weeks. Inclusive of the bounding cysteine and phenylalanine, the CDR3 is 15 residues long. Only CDR3 DNA is held: 45 bases, read in frame from base 1. V drops 6 bases and J drops 4 bases, leaving 19 bases in between. Sequences SGHNT (CDR1) and YYREEE (CDR2) are obtained from the germline V gene (reference sequence). Worth noting for this clonotype: The target of this receptor is not known. One base away there is no much larger clone; base qualities are not given.

Rearrangement joined TRBV5-4 to TRBJ1-2; the D gene is perhaps TRBD1, on 5 matching bases. This clonotype was sampled from an adult who was a healthcare worker with PCR-confirmed SARS-CoV-2 infection or an uninfected control (not recorded which). Material for sequencing was whole blood. Here is the DNA: TGTGCCAGCACCCTTGGGGCCAGGGAGGGCTATGGCTACACCTTC. It translates to CASTLGAREGYGYTF. Joined to the reference TRBV5-4 and TRBJ1-2 proteins, this CDR3 gives the full variable domain: ETGVTQSPTHLIKTRGQQVTLRCSSQSGHNTVSWYQQALGQGPQFIFQYYREEENGRGNFPPRFSGLQFPNYSSELNVNALELDDSALYLCASTLGAREGYGYTFGSGTRLTVV.